In this sample, the clone carrying this T cell receptor beta chain turned up a few times. Its antigen is not known. Germline V gene lookup returns CDR1 KGHSH and CDR2 LQKENI. The CDR3 contains 14 residues. Trimming stripped 6 bases from V and 2 bases from J, with 13 bases between. The data were taken from a study of T cells in Graves' hyperthyroidism and ophthalmopathy. Across the study: The authors collected peripheral blood at initial diagnosis, before any treatment. Whole-study results and caveats: Ophthalmopathy onset followed model prediction by a median roughly 6.5 months. Researchers report that a 13 V-J model separated ophthalmopathy from stable hyperthyroidism.

Exclusion of patients followed from uncontrolled infection, other autoimmune disease, pregnancy or lactation. From RNA transcripts, TCR beta CDR3 regions were amplified. In the first-round RT-PCR of the TCR CDR3, the HTBI primer set was used. TCRdb independently ran MiXCR on the multiplex PCR reads; one entry per CDR3 protein. The sample lists hundreds of thousands of distinct CDR3 sequences, more than 20% occurring once. The V gene is TRBV18, the J gene TRBJ1-2, with D maybe TRBD1 (5 bases). The receptor's source is a young man with Graves' ophthalmopathy. The material sequenced was blood. The CDR3 spells CASSGPDRNYGYTF. For the CDR3, the DNA is TGTGCCAGCTCCGGACCCGACAGAAACTATGGCTACACCTTC.